This T cell receptor (beta chain) was sequenced in a study of glioma-infiltrating T cells. Study-wide results and limits: Gliomas, especially low-grade, showed above-expected tissue-blood divergence; non-neoplastic patients showed below. Only very few CDR3 sequences appeared in both tissue and blood.

V lost 4 bases to trimming and J lost 9 bases, with 16 bases between them. The germline gives CDR1 LGHDT, CDR2 YNNKEL (reference sequence). The CDR3 has 14 residues. The table lists this clonotype with a few counts. The antigen is undetermined. Amplification of TCR alpha and beta CDR3 regions from RNA used iRepertoire nested multiplex PCR. Input was about 85-400 ng of tissue mRNA or PBMC total RNA. TCRdb analysed the multiplex PCR reads with MiXCR anew, one entry per CDR3 protein. The profile covers 150,000 to 200,000 distinct CDR3 sequences, with more than 35% appearing a single time and roughly 5.2% taken by the ten largest.

Sequencing used glioma tissue, nonneoplastic brain tissue, or PBMCs (not recorded which). The V gene is TRBV3-1, the J gene TRBJ2-1; unclear D gene. This receptor was identified in a human donor with low-grade glioma or glioblastoma, undergoing nonglioma brain surgery, or in good health (not recorded which). CDR3 loop: CASSPSPRSSEQFF. The CDR3 DNA reads TGTGCCAGCAGCCCATCCCCCCGGAGTAGTGAGCAGTTCTTC.